These 2 T cell receptor beta chains were all obtained from the same sample, sequenced in a study of cytomegalovirus exposure and HLA in healthy donors. 60 Vbeta and 13 Jbeta primers were used in PCR. Produced via immunoSEQ multiplex PCR; TCRdb's table is partial and in-frame only. The table shows about 200,000 clones, with 70% to 85% occurring only once. The sample taken for sequencing was PBMCs. These TCRs come from a boy between 2 and 15 years old in good health and CMV-seronegative.

The chain combines TRBV7-2 with TRBJ1-2, with a weak D call TRBD1 (5 bases). Trimming cost V 0 bases and J 8 bases, with 13 bases left between them. The CDR3 covers 14 residues. The germline gives CDR1 SGHTA, CDR2 FQGNSA. The CDR3 coding sequence is TGTGCCAGCAGCTTAGCCTGGGGCGGGGAGGGCTACACCTTC. This translates into CASSLAWGGEGYTF.

The chain carries TRBV5-4 and TRBJ1-1; no reliable D call. CDR1 SGHNT and CDR2 YYREEE come from the germline V gene (reference sequence). The CDR3 contains 14 residues. Trimming stripped 4 bases from V and 4 bases from J, with 14 bases between. CDR3 DNA: TGTGCCAGCAGCCCGGGTGTAGAAGGCACTGAAGCTTTCTTT. It encodes CASSPGVEGTEAFF. Combining the CDR3 with reference TRBV5-4 and TRBJ1-1 gives the whole variable domain ETGVTQSPTHLIKTRGQQVTLRCSSQSGHNTVSWYQQALGQGPQFIFQYYREEENGRGNFPPRFSGLQFPNYSSELNVNALELDDSALYLCASSPGVEGTEAFFGQGTRLTVV.